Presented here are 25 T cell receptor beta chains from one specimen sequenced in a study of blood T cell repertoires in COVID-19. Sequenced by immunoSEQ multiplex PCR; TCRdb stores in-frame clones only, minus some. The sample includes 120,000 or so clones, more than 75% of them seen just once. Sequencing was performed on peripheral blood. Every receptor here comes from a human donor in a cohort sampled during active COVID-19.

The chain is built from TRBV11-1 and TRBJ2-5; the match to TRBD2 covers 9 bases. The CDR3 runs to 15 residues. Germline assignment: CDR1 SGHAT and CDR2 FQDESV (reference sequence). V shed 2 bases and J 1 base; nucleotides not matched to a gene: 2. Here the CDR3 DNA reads TGTGCCAGCAGCTTACTAGCGGGAACCCAAGAGACCCAGTACTTC. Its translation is CASSLLAGTQETQYF.

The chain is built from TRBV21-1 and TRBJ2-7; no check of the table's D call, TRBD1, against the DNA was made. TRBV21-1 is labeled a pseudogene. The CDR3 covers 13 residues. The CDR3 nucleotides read TGTGCCAGCGCCCCGATAGGGGCCTGGGAGCAGTACTTC. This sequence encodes CASAPIGAWEQYF.

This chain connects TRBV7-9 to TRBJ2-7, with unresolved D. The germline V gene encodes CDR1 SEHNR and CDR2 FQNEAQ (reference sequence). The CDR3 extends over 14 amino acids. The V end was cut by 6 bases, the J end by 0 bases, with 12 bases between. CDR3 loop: CASSLTPYSYEQYF. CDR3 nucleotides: TGTGCCAGCAGTCTGACACCTTACTCCTACGAGCAGTACTTC.

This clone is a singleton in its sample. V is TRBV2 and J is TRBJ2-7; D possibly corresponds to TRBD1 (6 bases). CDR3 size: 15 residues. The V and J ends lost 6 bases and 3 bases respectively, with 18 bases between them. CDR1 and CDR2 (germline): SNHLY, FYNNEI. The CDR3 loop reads CASSTGPPHIYEQYF. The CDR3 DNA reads TGTGCCAGCAGCACAGGGCCCCCTCACATCTACGAGCAGTACTTC.

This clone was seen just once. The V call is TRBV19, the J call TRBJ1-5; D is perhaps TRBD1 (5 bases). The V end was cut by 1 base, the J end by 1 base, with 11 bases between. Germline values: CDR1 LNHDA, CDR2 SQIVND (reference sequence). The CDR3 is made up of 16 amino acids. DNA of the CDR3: TGTGCCAGTAGTATAGTGTTCGGGGGGAGCAATCAGCCCCAGCATTTT. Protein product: CASSIVFGGSNQPQHF.

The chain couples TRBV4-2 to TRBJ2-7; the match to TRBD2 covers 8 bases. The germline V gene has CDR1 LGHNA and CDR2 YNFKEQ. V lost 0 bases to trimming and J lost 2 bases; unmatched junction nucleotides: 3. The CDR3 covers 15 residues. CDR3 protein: CASSQETGGTYEQYF. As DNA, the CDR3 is TGTGCCAGCAGCCAAGAGACGGGGGGGACCTACGAGCAGTACTTC.

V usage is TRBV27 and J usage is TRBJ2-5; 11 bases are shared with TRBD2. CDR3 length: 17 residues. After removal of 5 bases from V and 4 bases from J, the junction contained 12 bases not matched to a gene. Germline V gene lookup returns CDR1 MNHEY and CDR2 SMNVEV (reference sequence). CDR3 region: CASSPVGSGGARETQYF. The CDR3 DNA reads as TGTGCCAGCAGTCCTGTTGGTAGCGGGGGGGCCCGAGAGACCCAGTACTTC.

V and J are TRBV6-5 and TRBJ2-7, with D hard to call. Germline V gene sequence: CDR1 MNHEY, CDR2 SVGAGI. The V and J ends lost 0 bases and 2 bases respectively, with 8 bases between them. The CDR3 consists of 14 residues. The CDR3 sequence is CASSYSGTPYEQYF. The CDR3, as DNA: TGTGCCAGCAGTTACTCGGGCACACCCTACGAGCAGTACTTC.

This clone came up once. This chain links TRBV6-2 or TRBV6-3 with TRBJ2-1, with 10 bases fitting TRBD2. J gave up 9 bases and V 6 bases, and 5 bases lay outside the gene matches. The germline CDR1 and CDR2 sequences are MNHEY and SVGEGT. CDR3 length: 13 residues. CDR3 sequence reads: CASSLAGAGEQFF. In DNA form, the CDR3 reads TGTGCCAGCAGCCTAGCGGGAGCCGGTGAGCAGTTCTTC.

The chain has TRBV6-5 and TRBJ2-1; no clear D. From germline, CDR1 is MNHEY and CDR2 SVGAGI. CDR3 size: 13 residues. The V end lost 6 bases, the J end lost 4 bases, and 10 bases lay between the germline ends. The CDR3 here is CASRMTEYNEQFF. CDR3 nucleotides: TGTGCCAGCAGGATGACTGAATACAATGAGCAGTTCTTC.

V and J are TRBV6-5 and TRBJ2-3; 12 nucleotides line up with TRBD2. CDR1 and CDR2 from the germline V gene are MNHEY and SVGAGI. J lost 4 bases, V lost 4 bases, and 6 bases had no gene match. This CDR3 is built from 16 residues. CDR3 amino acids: CASSSLTSGSSDTQYF. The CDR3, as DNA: TGTGCCAGCAGTTCCCTGACTAGCGGGAGCTCAGATACGCAGTATTTT.

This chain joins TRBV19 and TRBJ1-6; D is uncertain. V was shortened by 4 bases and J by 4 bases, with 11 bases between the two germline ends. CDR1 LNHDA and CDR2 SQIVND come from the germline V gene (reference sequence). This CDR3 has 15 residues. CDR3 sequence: CASSKEQSYNSPLHF. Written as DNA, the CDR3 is TGTGCCAGTAGTAAGGAACAGTCTTATAATTCACCCCTCCACTTT.

CDR3: CATSDLAGTGVGYTF. In nucleotides, the CDR3 is TGTGCCACCAGTGATTTGGCCGGGACAGGGGTTGGCTACACCTTC. The V gene is TRBV24-1, the J gene TRBJ1-2; 10 positions match TRBD1. In germline, CDR1 is KGHDR, CDR2 SFDVKD. The V segment lost 0 bases and the J segment 7 bases; nucleotides outside the gene matches: 4. This CDR3 has 15 residues.

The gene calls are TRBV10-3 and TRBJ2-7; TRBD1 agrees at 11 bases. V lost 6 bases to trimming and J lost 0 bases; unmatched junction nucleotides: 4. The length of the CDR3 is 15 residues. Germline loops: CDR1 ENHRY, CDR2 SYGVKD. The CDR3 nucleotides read TGTGCCATCAGCCCCGGGACAGGGGGCTCCTACGAGCAGTACTTC. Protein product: CAISPGTGGSYEQYF.

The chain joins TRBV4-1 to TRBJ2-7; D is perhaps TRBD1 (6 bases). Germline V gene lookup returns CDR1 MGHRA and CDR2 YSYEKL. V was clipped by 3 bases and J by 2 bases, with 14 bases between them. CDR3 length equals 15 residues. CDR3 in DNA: TGCGCCAGCAGCCAGCCCGGACAGCGAACCTACGAGCAGTACTTC. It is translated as CASSQPGQRTYEQYF.

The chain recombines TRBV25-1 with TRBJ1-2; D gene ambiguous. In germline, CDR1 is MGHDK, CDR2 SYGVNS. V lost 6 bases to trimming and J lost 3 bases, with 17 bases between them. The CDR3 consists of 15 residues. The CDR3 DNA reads TGTGCCAGCAGGACTTCGGTGCCCGGTCACTATGGCTACACCTTC. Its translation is CASRTSVPGHYGYTF.

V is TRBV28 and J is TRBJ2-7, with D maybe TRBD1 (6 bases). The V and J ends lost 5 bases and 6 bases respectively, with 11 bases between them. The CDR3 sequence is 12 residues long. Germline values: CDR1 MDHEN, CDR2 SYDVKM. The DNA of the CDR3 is TGTGCCAGCAGTGGGACATATGGCGAGCAGTACTTC. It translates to CASSGTYGEQYF.

The CDR3 DNA follows: TGTGCCAGTAGTATGAGGGGGAAAGCTGGAAACACCATATATTTT. Translated: CASSMRGKAGNTIYF. The chain combines TRBV19 with TRBJ1-3, with a weak D call TRBD1 (6 bases). V lost 3 bases and J lost 2, with 11 bases in between. CDR1 and CDR2 (germline): LNHDA, SQIVND (reference sequence). This CDR3 has 15 residues. Full variable domain (remainder filled in from reference TRBV19 and TRBJ1-3): DGGITQSPKYLFRKEGQNVTLSCEQNLNHDAMYWYRQDPGQGLRLIYYSQIVNDFQKGDIAEGYSVSREKKESFPLTVTSAQKNPTAFYLCASSMRGKAGNTIYFGEGSWLTVV.

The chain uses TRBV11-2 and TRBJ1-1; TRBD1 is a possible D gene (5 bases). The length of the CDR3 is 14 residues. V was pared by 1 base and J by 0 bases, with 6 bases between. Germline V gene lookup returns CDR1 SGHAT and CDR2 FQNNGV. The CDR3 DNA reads TGTGCCAGCAGCTTAGCAGGGCTGAACACTGAAGCTTTCTTT. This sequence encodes CASSLAGLNTEAFF.

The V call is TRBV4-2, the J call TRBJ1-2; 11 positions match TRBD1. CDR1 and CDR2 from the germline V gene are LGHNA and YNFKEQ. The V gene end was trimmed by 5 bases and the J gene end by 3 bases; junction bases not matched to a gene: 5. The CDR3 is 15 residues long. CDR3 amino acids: CASSSRDRGYYGYTF. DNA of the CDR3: TGTGCCAGCAGCTCCCGGGACAGGGGGTACTATGGCTACACCTTC.

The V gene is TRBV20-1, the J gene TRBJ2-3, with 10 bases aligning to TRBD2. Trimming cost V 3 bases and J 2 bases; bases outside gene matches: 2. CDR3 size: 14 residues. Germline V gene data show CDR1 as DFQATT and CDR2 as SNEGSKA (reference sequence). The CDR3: CSASTSGTTDTQYF. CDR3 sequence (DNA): TGCAGTGCTAGTACTAGCGGGACCACAGATACGCAGTATTTT.

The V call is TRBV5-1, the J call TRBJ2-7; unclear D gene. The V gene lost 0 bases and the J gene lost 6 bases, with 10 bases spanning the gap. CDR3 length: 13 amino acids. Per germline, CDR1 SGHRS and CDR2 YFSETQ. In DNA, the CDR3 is TGCGCCAGCAGCTTGGAGGATTCGGGCGAGCAGTACTTC. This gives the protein CASSLEDSGEQYF.

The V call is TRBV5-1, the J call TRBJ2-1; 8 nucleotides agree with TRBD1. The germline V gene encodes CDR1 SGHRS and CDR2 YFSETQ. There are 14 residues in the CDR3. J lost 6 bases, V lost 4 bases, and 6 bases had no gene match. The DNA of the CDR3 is TGCGCCAGCAGCATCGGACAGGGATCCAATGAGCAGTTCTTC. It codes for CASSIGQGSNEQFF.

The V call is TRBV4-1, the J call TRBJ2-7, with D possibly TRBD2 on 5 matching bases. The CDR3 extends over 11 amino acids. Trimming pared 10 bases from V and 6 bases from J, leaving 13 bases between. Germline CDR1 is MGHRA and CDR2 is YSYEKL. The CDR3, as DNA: TGCGCCACAAACGGGGTTGCCGAGCAGTACTTC. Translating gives CATNGVAEQYF.

The CDR3 DNA sequence: TGCGCCAGCACCTCCCCGGGACAGGGGGCAGAATCACCCCTCCACTTT. Translated: CASTSPGQGAESPLHF. The rearrangement links TRBV10-2 to TRBJ1-6; the match to TRBD1 covers 12 bases. The germline CDR1 and CDR2 sequences are WSHSY and SAAADI. The length of the CDR3 is 16 residues. J was trimmed by 10 bases and V by 7 bases; bases with no gene match: 11.